This TCR beta chain was found in a study of T cell responses to AZD1222 COVID-19 vaccine. Overall study results and limits: Every sample of the repertoires postdated the peak T cell response.

The table came from immunoSEQ multiplex PCR; TCRdb's copy has only in-frame clones and leaves some out. Altogether 150,000 to 200,000 clones are present, 90% to 95% being singletons, with the ten largest covering less than 2%. On this clone itself: Its specificity is not known. Other DNA sequences within the sample encode an identical CDR3.

Trimming cost V 7 bases and J 0 bases, with 12 bases left between them. Germline loops: CDR1 LNHDA, CDR2 SQIVND (reference sequence). This CDR3 has 15 residues. Specimen: peripheral blood, collected 28 days after the second AZD1222 dose. The rearrangement links TRBV19 to TRBJ2-2; D tentatively fits TRBD1 or TRBD2 (6 bases each). The clonotype comes from an adult who received the AZD1222 COVID-19 vaccine. The CDR3 sequence is CASKSGAANTGELFF. CDR3 coding DNA: TGTGCCAGTAAATCGGGGGCAGCGAACACCGGGGAGCTGTTTTTT. The entire variable domain, with the rest obtained from reference TRBV19 and TRBJ2-2, is as follows: DGGITQSPKYLFRKEGQNVTLSCEQNLNHDAMYWYRQDPGQGLRLIYYSQIVNDFQKGDIAEGYSVSREKKESFPLTVTSAQKNPTAFYLCASKSGAANTGELFFGEGSRLTVL.